Included here is one T cell receptor (beta chain) sequence, with context. Its antigen is as yet unknown. This sample is drawn from a study of shared clonotypes between healthy human individuals. Study-level points and caveats: Rarefaction indicated that sorted-subset sequencing remained incomplete although depth was large. When naive CD4 clonotypes were compared across a handful of donors, approximately 5% were shared.

Measured with immunoSEQ multiplex PCR; TCRdb has only the in-frame clones, and not every one. The data show some 1 million clones, approximately 72% seen once. The study drew its donors from healthy HIV-negative adults without recent acute infections or vaccinations. The receptor was derived from a man aged 18 to 35 in good health. The source material was memory CD4+ T cells sorted from blood. Subset in this sample: CD45RA-negative fraction.

CDR3 DNA sequence: TGTGCCAGCACTCTCACGCTACAGGGGAATCAGCCCCAGCATTTT. Residues: CASTLTLQGNQPQHF. The genes are TRBV6-1 and TRBJ1-5; 7 positions match TRBD1. After removal of 7 bases from V and 4 bases from J, the junction contained 10 bases not matched to a gene. The CDR3 spans 15 residues. Germline-derived CDR1 and CDR2 are MNHNS and SASEGT.